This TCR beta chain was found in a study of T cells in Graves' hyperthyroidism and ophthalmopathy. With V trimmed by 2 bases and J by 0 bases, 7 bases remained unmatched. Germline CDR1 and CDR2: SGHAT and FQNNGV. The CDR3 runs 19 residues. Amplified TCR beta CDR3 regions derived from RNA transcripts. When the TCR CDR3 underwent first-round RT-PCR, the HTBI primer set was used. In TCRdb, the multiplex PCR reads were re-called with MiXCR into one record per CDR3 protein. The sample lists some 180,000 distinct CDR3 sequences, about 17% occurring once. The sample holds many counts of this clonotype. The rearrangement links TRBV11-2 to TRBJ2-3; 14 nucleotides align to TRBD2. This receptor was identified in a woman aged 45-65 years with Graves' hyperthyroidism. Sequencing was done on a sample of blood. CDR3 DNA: TGTGCCAGCAGCTTACCCGGGACTAGCGGGGGTTACAGCACAGATACGCAGTATTTT. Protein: CASSLPGTSGGYSTDTQYF.